The T cell receptor (beta chain) described here comes from a study of blood T cell repertoires in COVID-19. At the level of the study: COVID-19 samples from acute and convalescent phases originated in the United States, Italy and Spain.

The table lists this clone with a few counts. Measured with immunoSEQ multiplex PCR; TCRdb has only the in-frame clones, and not every one. This table has 180,000 or so clones, roughly nine tenths appearing once. The CDR3 loop spans 14 amino acids. V shed 1 base and J shed 0 bases, with 4 bases lying between them. Germline V lookup: CDR1 SGHRS, CDR2 YFSETQ. The sequencing input was peripheral blood. This sequence joins TRBV5-1 and TRBJ1-4; no clear D gene. This clonotype was obtained from a man between 65 and 85 years old with acute or convalescent COVID-19. The CDR3 region is CASSLLATNEKLFF. The DNA for the CDR3 is TGCGCCAGCAGCTTGTTAGCAACTAATGAAAAACTGTTTTTT.